This T cell receptor (beta chain) was recovered during a study of blood T cell repertoires in COVID-19. In the study overall: Collection of acute and convalescent COVID-19 samples took place in the United States, Italy and Spain.

How the authors handled the data: Using reference gene primer amplification, nucleated cell counts were estimated. The table came from immunoSEQ multiplex PCR; TCRdb's copy has only in-frame clones and leaves some out. Clonal size and the V and J genes are those of that table, whereas D and trimming came from the DNA. The sample shows tens of thousands of clones, 80% to 90% of them seen only once. This sequence originates from a woman older than 75 with active or convalescent COVID-19. Sequenced sample: peripheral blood.

CDR3 coding DNA: TGTGCCAGCAGCTTAGATCCAGGTTGGAAGGGGGTCGGGCAGTTCTTC. Translated, it gives CASSLDPGWKGVGQFF. The rearrangement joins TRBV11-2 to TRBJ2-1; the D gene is possibly TRBD1 (6 bases). Deletions cut 0 bases from V and 12 bases from J, with 21 bases between. The CDR3 length is 16 residues. Germline assignment: CDR1 SGHAT and CDR2 FQNNGV.